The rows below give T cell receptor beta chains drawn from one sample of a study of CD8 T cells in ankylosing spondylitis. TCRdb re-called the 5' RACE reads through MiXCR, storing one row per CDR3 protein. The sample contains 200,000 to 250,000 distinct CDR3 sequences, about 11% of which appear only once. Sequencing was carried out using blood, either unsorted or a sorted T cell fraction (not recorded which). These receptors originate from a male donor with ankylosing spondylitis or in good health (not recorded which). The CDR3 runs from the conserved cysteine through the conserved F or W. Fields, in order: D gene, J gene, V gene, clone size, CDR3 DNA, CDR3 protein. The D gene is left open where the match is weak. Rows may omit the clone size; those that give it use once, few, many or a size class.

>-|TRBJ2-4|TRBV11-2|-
TGTGCCAGCAGCACCCTACAATACAAAAACATTCAGTACTTC
CASSTLQYKNIQYF
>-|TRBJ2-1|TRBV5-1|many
TGCGCCAGCAGCTTGGGGACCGGATCCTACAATGAGCAGTTCTTC
CASSLGTGSYNEQFF
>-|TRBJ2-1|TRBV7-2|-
TGTGCCAGCAGCTTAAGCAGATGGAATGAGCAGTTCTTC
CASSLSRWNEQFF
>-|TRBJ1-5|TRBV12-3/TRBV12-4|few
TGTGCCAGCAGTCCCCACTTGGGGGGGCTAAGGCAGCCCCAGCATTTT
CASSPHLGGLRQPQHF
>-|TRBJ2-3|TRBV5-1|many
TGCGCCAGCAGCTCTTTACGAGGCACAGATACGCAGTATTTT
CASSSLRGTDTQYF
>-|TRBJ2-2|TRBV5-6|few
TGTGCCAGCAGCTTGATGGGGGAAAACACCGGGGAGCTGTTTTTT
CASSLMGENTGELFF
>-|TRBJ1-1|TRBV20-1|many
TGCAGTGCTAGGTTAGATCTGAACACTGAAGCTTTCTTT
CSARLDLNTEAFF
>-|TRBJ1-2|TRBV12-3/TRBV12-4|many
TGTGCCAGCAGCAAGGGTACACCTTATGGCTACACCTTC
CASSKGTPYGYTF
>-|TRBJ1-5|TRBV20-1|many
TGCAGTGCACCGGACCCAGTTAGTCAGCCCCAGCATTTT
CSAPDPVSQPQHF
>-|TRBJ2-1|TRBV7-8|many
TGTGCCAGCAGCCAAAGACTAGTTATCTACAATGAGCAGTTCTTC
CASSQRLVIYNEQFF
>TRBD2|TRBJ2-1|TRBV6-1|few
TGTGCCAGCGGCGAACTAGCGGGAGGCGGCAATGAGCAGTTCTTC
CASGELAGGGNEQFF
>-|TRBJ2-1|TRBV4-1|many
TGCGCCAGCAGCCAAGGGAACGACAATGAGCAGTTCTTC
CASSQGNDNEQFF
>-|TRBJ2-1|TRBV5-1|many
TGCGCCAGCAGCTTGAGGGGGTTTTGGAATGAGCAGTTCTTC
CASSLRGFWNEQFF
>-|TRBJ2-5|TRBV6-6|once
TGTGCCAACAGTTACTCCCCTCGGGAGACCCAGTACTTC
CANSYSPRETQYF
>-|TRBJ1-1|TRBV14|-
TGTGCCAGCAGCCGTAGGAGCACTGAAGCTTTCTTT
CASSRRSTEAFF
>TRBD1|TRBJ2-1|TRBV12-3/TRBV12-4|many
TGTGCCAGCAGTTCGACCGGGACAGGGTCATCCTCTGAGCAGTTCTTC
CASSSTGTGSSSEQFF
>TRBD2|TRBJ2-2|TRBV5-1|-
TGCGCCAGCAGCTCTCTAGCGGGAGACACCGGGGAGCTGTTTTTT
CASSSLAGDTGELFF
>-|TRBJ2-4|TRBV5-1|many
TGCGCCAGCAGCGGAGGCTACGGGGCCAAAAACATTCAGTACTTC
CASSGGYGAKNIQYF
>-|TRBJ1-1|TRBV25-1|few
TGTGCCAGCAGTGAATCCGGAAGGGTCGCTGAAGCTTTCTTT
CASSESGRVAEAFF
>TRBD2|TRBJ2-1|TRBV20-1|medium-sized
TGCAGTGTGAGAGCGGGGGGCGACTACAATGAGCAGTTCTTC
CSVRAGGDYNEQFF
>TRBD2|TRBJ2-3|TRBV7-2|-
TGTGCCAGCAGCCCCGGCGGGAGGACAGATACGCAGTATTTT
CASSPGGRTDTQYF
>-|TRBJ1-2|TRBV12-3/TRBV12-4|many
TGTGCCAGCACCCCAGGGGCCTATGGCTACACCTTC
CASTPGAYGYTF
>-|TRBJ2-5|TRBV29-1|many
TGCAGCGTCTCGACTAGTGCCCAAGAGACCCAGTACTTC
CSVSTSAQETQYF
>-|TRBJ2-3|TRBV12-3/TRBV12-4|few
TGTGCCAGCACCCGCAGAGGTGCCGCAGATACGCAGTATTTT
CASTRRGAADTQYF
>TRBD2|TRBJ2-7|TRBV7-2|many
TGTGCCAGCAGCCAGGGACTAGCGCTATCGGGTTACTACTTC
CASSQGLALSGYYF
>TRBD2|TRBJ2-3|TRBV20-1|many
TGCAGTGCCACAGACTTTAGCGGGGGGGCGGTAGATACGCAGTATTTT
CSATDFSGGAVDTQYF
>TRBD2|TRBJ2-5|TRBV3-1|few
TGTGCCAGCAGCCTCCGTGGGCGTTTCGGGACTAGCGGGGAAGAGACCCAGTACTTC
CASSLRGRFGTSGEETQYF
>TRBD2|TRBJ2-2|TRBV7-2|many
TGTGCCAGCAGCTCGCCTAGGGGCGGGAGAGGGACCGGGGAGCTGTTTTTT
CASSSPRGGRGTGELFF
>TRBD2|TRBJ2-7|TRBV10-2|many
TGCGCCAGCAGCCCGGGACTAGGTTCCTACGAGCAGTACTTC
CASSPGLGSYEQYF
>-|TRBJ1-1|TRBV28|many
TGTGCCAGCAGTGCAGACAGGAACACTGAAGCTTTCTTT
CASSADRNTEAFF
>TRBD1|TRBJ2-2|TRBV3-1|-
TGTGCCAGCAGCCCCATTGCGGGACAGGCCCCCGGGGAGCTGTTTTTT
CASSPIAGQAPGELFF
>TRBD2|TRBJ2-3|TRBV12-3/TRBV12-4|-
TGTGCCAGCAGTTTAGGTGGCGGTTCGGGACTAGCGGGGGGTCTGCAGTATTTT
CASSLGGGSGLAGGLQYF
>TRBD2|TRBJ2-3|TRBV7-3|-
TGTGCCAGCAGTTATAGCGGGGAGTACACAGATACGCAGTATTTT
CASSYSGEYTDTQYF
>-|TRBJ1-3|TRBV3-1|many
TGTGCCAGCAGCCGAAATGGAAACACCATATATTTT
CASSRNGNTIYF
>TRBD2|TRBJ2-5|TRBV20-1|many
TGCAGTGCTCCGGGACTAGCGGGATTTCGCCAAGAGACCCAGTACTTC
CSAPGLAGFRQETQYF
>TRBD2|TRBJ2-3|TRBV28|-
TGTGCCAGCATTACTAGCGGGATTTTCGATACGCAGTATTTT
CASITSGIFDTQYF
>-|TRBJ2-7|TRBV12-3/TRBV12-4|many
TGTGCCAGCAGTTCCCTTATGGGGGGGCCTGTGGCGTACGAGCAGTACTTC
CASSSLMGGPVAYEQYF
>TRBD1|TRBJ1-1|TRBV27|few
TGTGCCAGCAGGCAACAGGGGGCCACTGAAGCTTTCTTT
CASRQQGATEAFF
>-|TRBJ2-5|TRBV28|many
TGTGCCAGCAGTTTAGCCGGGGCAGCTATGCAAGAGACCCAGTACTTC
CASSLAGAAMQETQYF
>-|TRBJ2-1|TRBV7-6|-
TGTGCCAGCAGCTTGCTGCGTAATGAGCAGTTCTTC
CASSLLRNEQFF
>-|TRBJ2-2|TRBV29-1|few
TGCAGCGTTGAAAGCGGATCGAACACCGGGGAGCTGTTTTTT
CSVESGSNTGELFF
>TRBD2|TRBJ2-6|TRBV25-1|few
TGTGCCAGCAGCCTCACTAGCGACTCTGGGGCCAACGTCCTGACTTTC
CASSLTSDSGANVLTF
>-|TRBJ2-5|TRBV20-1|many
TGCAGTGCTAGGGAGCAATTTGGAGAGACCCAGTACTTC
CSAREQFGETQYF
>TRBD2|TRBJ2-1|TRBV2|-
TGTGCCAGCATTCCAGGGACTAGCGGATACAATGAGCAGTTCTTC
CASIPGTSGYNEQFF
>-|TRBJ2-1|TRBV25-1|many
TGTGCCAGCAGCTCCAGGAGGGAGGACCGCAATGAGCAGTTCTTC
CASSSRREDRNEQFF
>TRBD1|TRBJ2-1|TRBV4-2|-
TGTGCCAGCAGAAGCCCAGGGGGTGATTACAATGAGCAGTTCTTC
CASRSPGGDYNEQFF